The clone carrying this T cell receptor beta chain came up a few times. Its antigen remains unidentified. The data originate from a study of post-analysis software for immune sequencing data. Study context: Relapsing-remitting, secondary progressive and progressive-relapsing courses of multiple sclerosis were included.

Study-level findings and limits: Patients showed TRBV5-6, TRBV5-1 and TRBV20-1 among four to six TRBV segments more frequent than in controls.

The V gene lost 8 bases and the J gene lost 6 bases, with 20 bases spanning the gap. The CDR3 consists of 15 residues. CDR1 and CDR2 from the germline V gene are SGHAT and FQNNGV. Unique-molecular-identifier-tagged TCR beta cDNA libraries were used. TCRdb re-called the PCR reads through MiXCR, storing one row per CDR3 protein. The sample carries hundreds of thousands of distinct CDR3 sequences, 25% to 30% recorded once. The TCR comes from a girl between 10 and 17 years old with multiple sclerosis. The V and J genes are TRBV11-2 and TRBJ2-1; D is perhaps TRBD1 or TRBD2 (6 bases each). The sequenced material came from blood. CDR3 coding DNA: TGTGCCAGCGGGGGGAGCAGGGGTTCTTTCAATGAGCAGTTCTTC. Residues: CASGGSRGSFNEQFF.